Below, 14 T cell receptor beta chains from the same sample are listed, as sequenced in a study of OX40 agonist ivuxolimab in advanced cancers. Sequencing was performed with immunoSEQ multiplex PCR; in TCRdb, only in-frame clones are kept and a portion is missing. Here the sample spans approximately 29,000 clones, approximately 80% being singletons. Sequencing was performed on CD4+ or CD8+ T cells sorted from blood, taken in a trial of the OX40 agonist ivuxolimab. These receptor sequences come from an adult with an advanced solid tumor such as melanoma, head and neck, liver or kidney cancer.

This clone has just a few counts. J is TRBJ2-7 and V is TRBV5-1; D remains ambiguous. Germline CDR1 reads SGHRS; CDR2 reads YFSETQ. V dropped 2 bases and J dropped 4 bases, with 13 bases sitting between them. The CDR3 spans 14 residues. The CDR3 is CASSLSGGEYEQYF. Written as DNA, the CDR3 is TGCGCCAGCAGCTTATCGGGTGGAGAATACGAGCAGTACTTC.

The chain links TRBV5-1 to TRBJ2-3; no firm D call. Germline assignment: CDR1 SGHRS and CDR2 YFSETQ. The CDR3 is 17 residues long. Trimming removed 0 bases from V and 0 bases from J, with 14 bases in between. The CDR3 DNA follows: TGCGCCAGCAGCTTGGCGTCGATTTCAACTAGCACAGATACGCAGTATTTT. Translation gives CASSLASISTSTDTQYF.

The chain employs TRBV4-1 and TRBJ2-1; D is perhaps TRBD2 (5 bases). V lost 2 bases, J lost 4 bases, and 12 bases lay in between. This CDR3 comprises 15 residues. Per germline, CDR1 MGHRA and CDR2 YSYEKL. The CDR3 sequence: CASSQSSTYYNEQFF. The CDR3 bases are TGCGCCAGCAGCCAATCTAGCACGTATTACAATGAGCAGTTCTTC.

The chain is built from TRBV5-1 and TRBJ1-1, with a possible D match to TRBD1 (6 bases). Trimming cost V 0 bases and J 7 bases, with 10 bases left between them. CDR1 is SGHRS and CDR2 is YFSETQ in the germline V gene. The CDR3 is 13 residues long. CDR3 protein: CASSLGGPLEAFF. CDR3 sequence (DNA): TGCGCCAGCAGCTTGGGGGGGCCCCTTGAAGCTTTCTTT.

V and J are TRBV11-1 and TRBJ1-6, with D unclear. Trimming stripped 5 bases from V and 8 bases from J, with 16 bases between. Germline CDR1 is SGHAT and CDR2 is FQDESV (reference sequence). The CDR3 has 15 residues. CDR3 DNA sequence: TGTGCCAGCAGCGAAGGAGTAGTTACCGATTCACCCCTCCACTTT. It is translated as CASSEGVVTDSPLHF.

This clone has just a few counts. The chain is built from TRBV5-1 and TRBJ2-1; 10 bases fit TRBD1. J gave up 2 bases and V 0 bases, and 2 bases lay outside the gene matches. The CDR3 extends over 16 amino acids. Germline CDR1 SGHRS, CDR2 YFSETQ. CDR3 protein: CASSLGDRGTYNEQFF. CDR3 coding DNA: TGCGCCAGCAGCTTGGGGGACAGGGGCACCTACAATGAGCAGTTCTTC.

V usage is TRBV5-6 and J usage is TRBJ2-1; 8 nucleotides agree with TRBD1. The CDR3 runs 13 residues. The V gene's germline CDR1 is SGHDT and CDR2 YYEEEE. The ends lost 4 bases at V and 6 bases at J; junction bases unmatched: 3. CDR3 sequence reads: CASSNRGINEQFF. In DNA, the CDR3 is TGTGCCAGCAGCAACAGGGGGATCAATGAGCAGTTCTTC.

The table lists this clone with a count of one. CDR3 amino acids: CSVPGSLNTEAFF. In DNA form, the CDR3 reads TGCAGCGTTCCCGGGAGTTTAAACACTGAAGCTTTCTTT. The chain carries TRBV29-1 and TRBJ1-1, with D unclear. CDR3 length equals 13 residues. The V end was cut by 5 bases, the J end by 2 bases, with 12 bases between. Per the germline V gene, CDR1 is SQVTM and CDR2 is ANQGSEA.

This clone was counted a single time. V is TRBV6-1 and J is TRBJ1-2; 8 bases fit TRBD1. Germline trimming cut 2 bases from V and 7 bases from J; bases unmatched to any gene: 9. This CDR3 comprises 15 residues. CDR1 is MNHNS, CDR2 SASEGT, per germline. The CDR3 DNA is TGTGCCAGCAGTGAACTACCGACAGGGGCGTCTGGCTACACCTTC. Its protein is CASSELPTGASGYTF.

The V and J genes are TRBV5-8 and TRBJ1-4, with a possible D match to TRBD1 (6 bases). The CDR3 length is 16 residues. Germline CDR1 is SGHTS and CDR2 is YDEGEE. V was trimmed by 5 bases and J by 4 bases, leaving 18 bases between them. CDR3 DNA: TGTGCCAGCAGTACAGGGTCGTCAGTCCTTAATGAAAAACTGTTTTTT. Translation: CASSTGSSVLNEKLFF.

This clone is medium-sized within its sample. V usage is TRBV5-5 and J usage is TRBJ1-2, with 7 bases identical to TRBD1. J lost 2 bases, V lost 2 bases, and 12 bases had no gene match. The CDR3 loop spans 17 amino acids. Per the germline V gene, CDR1 is SGHKS and CDR2 is YYEKEE (reference sequence). The CDR3 nucleotides are TGTGCCAGCAGCTTACAGGGGTCTTCATCTTGGAACTATGGCTACACCTTC. Residues: CASSLQGSSSWNYGYTF.

The chain carries TRBV2 and TRBJ1-1; no firm D call. From germline, CDR1 is SNHLY and CDR2 FYNNEI. The CDR3 contains 14 residues. Trimming cost V 3 bases and J 4 bases, with 12 bases left between them. CDR3 residues: CASSDLGVATEAFF. CDR3 nucleotide sequence: TGTGCCAGCAGTGATCTCGGGGTGGCCACTGAAGCTTTCTTT. Variable domain in full (rest from reference TRBV2 and TRBJ1-1): EPEVTQTPSHQVTQMGQEVILRCVPISNHLYFYWYRQILGQKVEFLVSFYNNEISEKSEIFDDQFSVERPDGSNFTLKIRSTKLEDSAMYFCASSDLGVATEAFFGQGTRLTVV.

The chain uses TRBV29-1 and TRBJ2-1; D is possibly TRBD2 (6 bases). This CDR3 region has 13 residues. The ends were cut back, 5 bases at V and 4 bases at J, with 12 bases in the middle. Germline CDR1 is SQVTM and CDR2 is ANQGSEA. The chain's CDR3 is CSVPAGTYNEQFF. In DNA form, the CDR3 reads TGCAGCGTTCCTGCCGGGACTTACAATGAGCAGTTCTTC.

This clone showed up just once. The gene calls are TRBV7-9 and TRBJ1-1; 11 nucleotides align to TRBD1. The CDR3 loop spans 14 amino acids. Unmatched junction bases numbered 3, after V lost 2 bases and J lost 7 bases. Germline lookup yields CDR1 SEHNR and CDR2 FQNEAQ (reference sequence). The CDR3 nucleotides read TGTGCCAGCAGCTTACCCGGGACAGGGGGTGAAGCTTTCTTT. As protein: CASSLPGTGGEAFF.